These T cell receptor beta chains were read from a single sample in a study of blood T cell repertoires in COVID-19. TCRdb's copy holds only in-frame clones and misses some; the assay was immunoSEQ multiplex PCR. The sample yields 200,000 to 300,000 clones, roughly 81% seen once. The sequencing input was peripheral blood. The receptors stem from a man aged 50 to 60 with acute or convalescent COVID-19. The CDR3 runs from the conserved cysteine through the conserved F or W. Where a row states a size, it is once, few, many or the class of an expanded clone; other rows omit it.

v_gene | abundance | CDR3aa
TRBV5-1 | once | CASSPGQGGNEQYF
TRBV5-5 | once | CASSFGRFGNTIYF
TRBV12-3/TRBV12-4 | . | CASGWAGGTEAFF
TRBV5-1 | . | CASSNVYLRGGVTDTQYF
TRBV25-1 | . | CASGDGTYEQYF
TRBV6-5 | . | CASSYSTGRNTEAFF
TRBV7-3 | . | CASSLSSGANVLTF
TRBV6-5 | once | CASSNGLQETQYF
TRBV19 | . | CASSPAGTYNNEQFF
TRBV6-5 | . | CASSYAAGGPGELFF
TRBV18 | . | CASSRGPFDREQYF
TRBV5-1 | . | CASRQGTGVTGELFF
TRBV18 | . | CASSRAGGLQPQHF
TRBV6-7 | . | CASRPDREAGNTIYF
TRBV9 | . | CASSPGGDSSGYTF
TRBV11-3 | few | CASTPPLSYNEQFF
TRBV20-1 | . | CSAFRLTEAFF
TRBV28 | . | CASREQDTDEQFF
TRBV24-1 | . | CATSGLAGGPDQETQYF
TRBV7-2 | . | CASRLPLRNGYTF
TRBV6-5 | . | CASSPEENYGYTF
TRBV6-4 | once | CASRKTGDGNQPQHF
TRBV29-1 | . | CSVEFPRDSSYEQYF
TRBV6-5 | once | CASSMGGAGVNEQFF
TRBV5-1 | . | CASSPRTGDFDTF
TRBV19 | . | CASRPLAGALHEQYF
TRBV12-3/TRBV12-4 | . | CASSPRLREQFF
TRBV10-3 | . | CAITGQGVGGANVLTF
TRBV6-1 | . | CASSAGAFSSGNTIYF
TRBV19 | . | CASSTSRQFLHF
TRBV6-5 | few | CASSYLRATGVSEAFF
TRBV19 | . | CASGAGEAFF
TRBV27 | once | CASSPTGTGNGYTF
TRBV9 | . | CASSVGDNNNEQFF
TRBV7-8 | few | CASSGGLAGGPYEQFF
TRBV28 | . | CASPRDRDNTEAFF
TRBV24-1 | . | CATSDSTSGRAGYNEQFF
TRBV9 | . | CASSVDTNQPQHF
TRBV18 | . | CASTPWASPGNTIYF
TRBV5-1 | once | CASSDQGQGRTDTQYF
TRBV9 | few | CASSVMANTEAFF
TRBV6-5 | . | CASSYSGAINTGELFF
TRBV9 | . | CASSTSSGGYNEQFF
TRBV6-1 | . | CASSELGTVISNQPQHF
TRBV5-1 | . | CASSFRLAPGNEQFF
TRBV7-9 | . | CASSWETGGYEQYF
TRBV2 | . | CASRAGTDLNIQYF
TRBV18 | . | CASSPEEGTDSPLHF
TRBV27 | . | CASSPRGDNSYEQYF
TRBV5-1 | . | CASSYAGTGGYGYTF
TRBV11-2 | once | CASRADRGTYGYTF
TRBV19 | . | CASSAGTSIYNEQFF
TRBV29-1 | . | CSVGPGSRNSNQPQHF
TRBV11-3 | . | CASSLAHPASATYEQYF
TRBV27 | few | CASSGQGASNYGYTF